This T cell receptor (beta chain) was captured in a study of regulatory T cells in long-lasting Graves disease. Time point here: newly diagnosed GD, antithyroid drugs for less than 3 months. RNA isolated from PBMCs was used to make the TCR library. This clonotype appeared many times. V gave up 6 bases and J gave up 0 bases, with 20 bases separating them. This CDR3 spans 17 amino acids. Building the TCR beta libraries relied on iRepertoire HTBI primers, and CDR3 regions underwent Arm-PCR. MiXCR was run by TCRdb on the multiplex PCR reads, yielding one entry per CDR3 protein. The data show around 400,000 distinct CDR3 sequences, roughly 10% seen once. The data were also submitted as part of a second study, on T cells in Graves' hyperthyroidism and ophthalmopathy. From that second work: Patients aged 18 to 65 had newly diagnosed hyperthyroidism lasting under 2 months. Researchers barred patients who had uncontrolled infection, other autoimmune disease, pregnancy or lactation. During a first-round RT-PCR of the TCR CDR3, the HTBI primer set was used. Blood also held most thyroid clonotypes expanded beyond 0.001.

This receptor was taken from a woman between 18 and 29 years old with Graves disease. The chain recombines TRBV12-3 or TRBV12-4 with TRBJ2-5; D may be TRBD2 (6 bases). This material consisted of peripheral blood mononuclear cells (PBMCs), taken at new diagnosis, from a patient treated with antithyroid drugs. CDR3 region: CASRPPEGGSNQETQYF. DNA for the CDR3: TGTGCCAGCAGACCCCCGGAGGGAGGAAGTAACCAAGAGACCCAGTACTTC.